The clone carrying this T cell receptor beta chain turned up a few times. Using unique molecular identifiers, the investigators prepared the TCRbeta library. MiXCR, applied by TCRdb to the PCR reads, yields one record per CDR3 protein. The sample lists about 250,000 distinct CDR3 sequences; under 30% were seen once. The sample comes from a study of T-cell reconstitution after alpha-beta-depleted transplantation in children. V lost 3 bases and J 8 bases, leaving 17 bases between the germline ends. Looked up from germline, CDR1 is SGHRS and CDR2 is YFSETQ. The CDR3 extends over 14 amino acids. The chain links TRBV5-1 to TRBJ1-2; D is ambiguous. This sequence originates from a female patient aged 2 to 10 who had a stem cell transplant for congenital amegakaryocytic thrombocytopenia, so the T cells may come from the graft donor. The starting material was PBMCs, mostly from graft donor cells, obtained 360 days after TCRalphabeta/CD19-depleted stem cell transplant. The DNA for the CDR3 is TGCGCCAGCAGCTCGGGCCGCCTGCTGGGGGGCTACACCTTC. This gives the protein CASSSGRLLGGYTF.